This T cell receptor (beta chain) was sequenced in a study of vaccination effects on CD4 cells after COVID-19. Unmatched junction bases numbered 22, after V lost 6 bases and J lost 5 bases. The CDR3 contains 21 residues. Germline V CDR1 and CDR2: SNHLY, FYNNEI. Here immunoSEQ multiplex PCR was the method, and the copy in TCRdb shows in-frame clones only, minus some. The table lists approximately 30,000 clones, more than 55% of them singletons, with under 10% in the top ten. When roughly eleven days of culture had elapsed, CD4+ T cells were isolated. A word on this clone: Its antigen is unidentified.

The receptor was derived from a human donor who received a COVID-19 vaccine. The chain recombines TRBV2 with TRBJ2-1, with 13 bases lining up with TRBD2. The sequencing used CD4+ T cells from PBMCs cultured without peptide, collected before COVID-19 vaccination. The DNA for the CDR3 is TGTGCCAGCAGAGAGCGACTAGCGGGGGGCGACGTCCCGTCTCGAAACAATGAGCAGTTCTTC. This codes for CASRERLAGGDVPSRNNEQFF.